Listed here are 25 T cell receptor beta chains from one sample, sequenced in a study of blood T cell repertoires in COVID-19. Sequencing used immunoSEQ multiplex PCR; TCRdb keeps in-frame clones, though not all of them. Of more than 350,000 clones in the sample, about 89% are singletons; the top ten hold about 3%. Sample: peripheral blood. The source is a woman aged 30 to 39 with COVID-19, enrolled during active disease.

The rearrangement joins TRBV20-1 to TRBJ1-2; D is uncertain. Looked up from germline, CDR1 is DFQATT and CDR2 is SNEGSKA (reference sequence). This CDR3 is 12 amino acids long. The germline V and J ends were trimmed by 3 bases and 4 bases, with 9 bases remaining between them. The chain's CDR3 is CSASGQAYGYTF. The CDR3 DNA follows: TGCAGTGCTAGTGGCCAGGCCTATGGCTACACCTTC.

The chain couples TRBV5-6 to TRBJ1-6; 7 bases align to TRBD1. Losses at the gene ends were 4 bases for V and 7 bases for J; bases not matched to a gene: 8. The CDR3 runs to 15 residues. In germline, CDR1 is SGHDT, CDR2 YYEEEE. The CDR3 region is CASSARDSTNSPLHF. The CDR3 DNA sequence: TGTGCCAGCAGCGCCCGGGACAGTACGAATTCACCCCTCCACTTT.

CDR3 sequence: CASSLSDRTYEQYV. CDR3 nucleotides: TGTGCCAGCAGCTTATCGGACAGAACCTACGAGCAGTACGTC. The chain has TRBV7-8 and TRBJ2-7, with D tentatively TRBD1 (6 bases). CDR3 size: 14 residues. V was trimmed by 2 bases and J by 2 bases, leaving 10 bases between them. CDR1 and CDR2 (germline): SGHVS, FQNEAQ.

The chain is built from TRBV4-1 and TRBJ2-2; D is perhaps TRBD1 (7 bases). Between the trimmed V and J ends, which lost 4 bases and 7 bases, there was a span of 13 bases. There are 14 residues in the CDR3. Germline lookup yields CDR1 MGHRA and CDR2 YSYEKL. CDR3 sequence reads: CASSLNRGGGELFF. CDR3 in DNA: TGCGCCAGCAGCCTAAACAGGGGAGGCGGGGAGCTGTTTTTT.

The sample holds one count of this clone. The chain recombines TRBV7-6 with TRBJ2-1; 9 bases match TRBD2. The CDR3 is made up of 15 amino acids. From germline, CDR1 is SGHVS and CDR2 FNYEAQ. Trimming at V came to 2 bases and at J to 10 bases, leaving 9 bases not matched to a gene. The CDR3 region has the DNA TGTGCCAGCAGCTTATCAGGGACTAGCCAACGCGAGCAGTTCTTC. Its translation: CASSLSGTSQREQFF.

The CDR3 DNA follows: TGTGCCACCAGTGAGACAGGGGGCGCGACTAATGAAAAACTGTTTTTT. It yields the protein CATSETGGATNEKLFF. J is TRBJ1-4 and V is TRBV24-1; TRBD1 aligns across 10 bases. There are 16 residues in the CDR3. The V segment lost 4 bases and the J segment 2 bases; nucleotides outside the gene matches: 3. The germline V gene encodes CDR1 KGHDR and CDR2 SFDVKD.

DNA of the CDR3: TGTGCCAGCAGTGGCCCAGGAGGAAGCAATCAGCCCCAGCATTTT. It specifies CASSGPGGSNQPQHF. The chain recombines TRBV2 with TRBJ1-5; D is unclear. V lost 4 bases to trimming and J lost 1 base, with 11 bases between them. The germline V gene encodes CDR1 SNHLY and CDR2 FYNNEI. The CDR3 contains 15 residues.

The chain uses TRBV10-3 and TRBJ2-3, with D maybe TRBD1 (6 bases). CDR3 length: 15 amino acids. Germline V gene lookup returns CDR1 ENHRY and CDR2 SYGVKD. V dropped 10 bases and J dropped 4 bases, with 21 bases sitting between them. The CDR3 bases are TGTGCCAGCCACCACAGGAACAGGGAGCCAGATACGCAGTATTTT. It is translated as CASHHRNREPDTQYF.

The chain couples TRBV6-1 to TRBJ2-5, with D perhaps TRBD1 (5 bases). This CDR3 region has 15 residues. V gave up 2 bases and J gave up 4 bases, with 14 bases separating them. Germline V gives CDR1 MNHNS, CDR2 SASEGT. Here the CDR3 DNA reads TGTGCCAGCAGTGAAAGTGTGGGCAGGGCAGAGACCCAGTACTTC. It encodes CASSESVGRAETQYF.

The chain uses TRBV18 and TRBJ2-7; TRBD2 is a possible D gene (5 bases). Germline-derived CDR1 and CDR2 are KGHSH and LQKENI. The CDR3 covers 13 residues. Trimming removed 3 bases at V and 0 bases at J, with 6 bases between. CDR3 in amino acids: CASSPEDSYEQYF. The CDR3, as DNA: TGTGCCAGCTCACCGGAGGACTCCTACGAGCAGTACTTC.

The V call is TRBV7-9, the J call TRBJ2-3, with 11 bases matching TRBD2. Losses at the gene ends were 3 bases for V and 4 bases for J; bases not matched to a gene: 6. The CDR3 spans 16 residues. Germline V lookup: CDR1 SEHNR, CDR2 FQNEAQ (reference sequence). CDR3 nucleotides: TGTGCCAGCAGCTTGCCGGGACTAGCGGTCCCAGATACGCAGTATTTT. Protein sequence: CASSLPGLAVPDTQYF.

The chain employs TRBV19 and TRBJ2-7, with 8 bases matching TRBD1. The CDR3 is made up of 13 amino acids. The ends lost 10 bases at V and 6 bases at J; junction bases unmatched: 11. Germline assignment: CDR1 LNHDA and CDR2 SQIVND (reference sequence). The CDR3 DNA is TGTGCCACTTCACCAGGACAGGGACGCGAGCAGTACGTC. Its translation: CATSPGQGREQYV.

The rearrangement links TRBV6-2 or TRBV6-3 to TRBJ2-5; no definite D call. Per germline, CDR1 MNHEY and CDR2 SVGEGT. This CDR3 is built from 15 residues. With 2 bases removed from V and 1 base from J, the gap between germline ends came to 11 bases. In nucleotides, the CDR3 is TGTGCCAGCAGTTACGTCAGGTTCCCCCAAGAGACCCAGTACTTC. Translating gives CASSYVRFPQETQYF.

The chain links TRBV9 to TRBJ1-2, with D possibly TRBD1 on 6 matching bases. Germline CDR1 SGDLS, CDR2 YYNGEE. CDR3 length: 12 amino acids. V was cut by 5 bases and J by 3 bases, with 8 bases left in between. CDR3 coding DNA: TGTGCCAGCAGTCGGACAGACTATGGCTACACCTTC. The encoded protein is CASSRTDYGYTF.

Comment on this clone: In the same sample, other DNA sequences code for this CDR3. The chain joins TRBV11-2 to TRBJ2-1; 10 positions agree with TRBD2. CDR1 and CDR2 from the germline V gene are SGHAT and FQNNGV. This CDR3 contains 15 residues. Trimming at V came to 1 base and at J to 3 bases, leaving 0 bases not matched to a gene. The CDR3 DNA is TGTGCCAGCAGCTTAGCTAGCGGGAGCTACAATGAGCAGTTCTTC. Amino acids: CASSLASGSYNEQFF.

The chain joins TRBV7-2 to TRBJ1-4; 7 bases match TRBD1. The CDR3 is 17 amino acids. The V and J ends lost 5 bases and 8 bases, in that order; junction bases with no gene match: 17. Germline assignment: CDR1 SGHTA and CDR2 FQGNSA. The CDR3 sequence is CASSHVHMGQSGEKLFF. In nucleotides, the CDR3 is TGTGCCAGCAGCCACGTTCACATGGGACAGTCGGGAGAAAAACTGTTTTTT.

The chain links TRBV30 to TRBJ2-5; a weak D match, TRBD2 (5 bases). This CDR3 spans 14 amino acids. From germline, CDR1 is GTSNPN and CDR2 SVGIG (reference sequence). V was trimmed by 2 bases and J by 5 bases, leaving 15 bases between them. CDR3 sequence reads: CAWSPGVGRETQYF. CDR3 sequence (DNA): TGTGCCTGGAGTCCCGGGGTGGGCAGGGAGACCCAGTACTTC. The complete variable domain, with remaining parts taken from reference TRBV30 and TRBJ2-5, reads SQTIHQWPATLVQPVGSPLSLECTVEGTSNPNLYWYRQAAGRGLQLLFYSVGIGQISSEVPQNLSASRPQDRQFILSSKKLLLSDSGFYLCAWSPGVGRETQYFGPGTRLLVL.

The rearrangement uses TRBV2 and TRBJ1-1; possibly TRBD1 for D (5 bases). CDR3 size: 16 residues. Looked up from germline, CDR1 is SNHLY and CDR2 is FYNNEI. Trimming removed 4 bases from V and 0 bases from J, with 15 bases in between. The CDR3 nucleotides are TGTGCCAGCAGTGCGGCAGGGCTCCCCATGAACACTGAAGCTTTCTTT. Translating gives CASSAAGLPMNTEAFF.

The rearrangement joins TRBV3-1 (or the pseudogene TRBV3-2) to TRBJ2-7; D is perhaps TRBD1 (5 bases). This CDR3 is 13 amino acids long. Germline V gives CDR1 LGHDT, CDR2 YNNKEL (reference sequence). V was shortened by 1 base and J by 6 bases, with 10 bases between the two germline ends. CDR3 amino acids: CASSQVPQGEQYV. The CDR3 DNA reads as TGTGCCAGCAGCCAAGTGCCCCAGGGCGAGCAGTACGTC.

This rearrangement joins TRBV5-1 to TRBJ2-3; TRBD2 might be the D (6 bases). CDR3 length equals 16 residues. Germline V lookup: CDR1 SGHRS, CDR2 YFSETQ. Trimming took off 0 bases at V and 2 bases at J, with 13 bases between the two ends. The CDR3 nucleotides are TGCGCCAGCAGCTTGGTTACTAGCAGTTCCACAGATACGCAGTATTTT. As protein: CASSLVTSSSTDTQYF.

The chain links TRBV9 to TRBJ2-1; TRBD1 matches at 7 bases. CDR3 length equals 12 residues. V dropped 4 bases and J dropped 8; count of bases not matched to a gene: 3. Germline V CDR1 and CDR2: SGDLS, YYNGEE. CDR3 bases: TGTGCCAGCAGCACAACAGGGGATGAGCAGTTCTTC. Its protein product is CASSTTGDEQFF. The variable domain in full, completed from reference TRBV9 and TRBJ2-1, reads DSGVTQTPKHLITATGQRVTLRCSPRSGDLSVYWYQQSLDQGLQFLIQYYNGEERAKGNILERFSAQQFPDLHSELNLSSLELGDSALYFCASSTTGDEQFFGPGTRLTVL.

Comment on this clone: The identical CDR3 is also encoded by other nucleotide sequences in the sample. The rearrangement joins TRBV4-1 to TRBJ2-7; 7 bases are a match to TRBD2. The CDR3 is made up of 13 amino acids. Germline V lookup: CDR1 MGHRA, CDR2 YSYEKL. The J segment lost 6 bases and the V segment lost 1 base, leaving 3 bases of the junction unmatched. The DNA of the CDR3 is TGCGCCAGCAGCCAAGCGTGGGGGGGCGAGCAGTACGTC. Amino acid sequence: CASSQAWGGEQYV.

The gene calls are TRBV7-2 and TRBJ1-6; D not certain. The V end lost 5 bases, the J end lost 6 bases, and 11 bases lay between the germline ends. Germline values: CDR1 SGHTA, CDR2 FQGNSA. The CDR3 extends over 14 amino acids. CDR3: CASSQGVGNSPLHF. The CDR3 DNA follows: TGTGCCAGCAGCCAAGGAGTCGGTAATTCACCCCTCCACTTT.

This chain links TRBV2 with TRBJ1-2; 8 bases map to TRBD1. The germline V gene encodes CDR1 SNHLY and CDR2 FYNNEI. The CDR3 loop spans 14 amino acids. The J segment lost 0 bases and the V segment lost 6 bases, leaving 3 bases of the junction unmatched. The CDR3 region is CASRDRATNYGYTF. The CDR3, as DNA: TGTGCCAGCAGGGACAGGGCCACTAACTATGGCTACACCTTC.

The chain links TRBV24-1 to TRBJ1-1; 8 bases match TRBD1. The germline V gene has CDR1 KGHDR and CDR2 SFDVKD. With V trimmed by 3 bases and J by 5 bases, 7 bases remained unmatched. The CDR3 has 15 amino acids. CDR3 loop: CATSDPGQGGTEAFF. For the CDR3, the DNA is TGTGCCACCAGTGATCCAGGACAGGGAGGGACTGAAGCTTTCTTT.